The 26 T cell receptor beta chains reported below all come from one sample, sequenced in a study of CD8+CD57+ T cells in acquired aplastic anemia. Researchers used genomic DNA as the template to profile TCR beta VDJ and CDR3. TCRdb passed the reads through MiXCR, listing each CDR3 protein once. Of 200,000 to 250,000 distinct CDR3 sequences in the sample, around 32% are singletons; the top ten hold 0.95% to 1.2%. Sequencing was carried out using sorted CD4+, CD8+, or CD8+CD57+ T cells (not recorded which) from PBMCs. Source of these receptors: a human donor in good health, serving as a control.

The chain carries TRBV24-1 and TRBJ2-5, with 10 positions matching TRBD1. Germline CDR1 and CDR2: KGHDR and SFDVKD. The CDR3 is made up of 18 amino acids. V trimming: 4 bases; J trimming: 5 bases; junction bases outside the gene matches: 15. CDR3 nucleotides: TGTGCCACCAGTGAACGCCCTCCCGGGACAGGGGCGGGGGAGACCCAGTACTTC. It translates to CATSERPPGTGAGETQYF.

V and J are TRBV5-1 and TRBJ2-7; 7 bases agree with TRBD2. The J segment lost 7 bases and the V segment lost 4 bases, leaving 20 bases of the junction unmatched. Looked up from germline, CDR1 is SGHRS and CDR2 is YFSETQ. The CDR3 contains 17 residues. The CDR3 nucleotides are TGCGCCAGCAGCCTACGATGGGCAGCGGGACGAACATGGGAGCAGTACTTC. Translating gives CASSLRWAAGRTWEQYF.

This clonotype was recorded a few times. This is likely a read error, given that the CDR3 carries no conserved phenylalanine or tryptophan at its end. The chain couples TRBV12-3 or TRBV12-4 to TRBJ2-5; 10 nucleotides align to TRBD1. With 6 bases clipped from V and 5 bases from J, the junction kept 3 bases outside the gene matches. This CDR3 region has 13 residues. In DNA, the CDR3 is TGTGCCAGCAGCCGGGACAGGGGCGAGACCCAGTACCTC. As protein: CASSRDRGETQYL.

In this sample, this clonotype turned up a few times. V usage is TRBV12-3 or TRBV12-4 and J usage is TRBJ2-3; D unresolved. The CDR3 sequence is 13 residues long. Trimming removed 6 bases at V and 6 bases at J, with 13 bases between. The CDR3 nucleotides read TGTGCCAGCAGCCTTATTAAGAGGGATACGCAGTATTTT. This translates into CASSLIKRDTQYF.

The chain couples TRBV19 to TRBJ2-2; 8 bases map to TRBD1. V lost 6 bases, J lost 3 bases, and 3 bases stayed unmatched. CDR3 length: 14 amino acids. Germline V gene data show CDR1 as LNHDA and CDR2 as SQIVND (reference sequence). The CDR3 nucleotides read TGTGCCAGTAGCAAGGGACAGGACACCGGGGAGCTGTTTTTT. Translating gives CASSKGQDTGELFF.

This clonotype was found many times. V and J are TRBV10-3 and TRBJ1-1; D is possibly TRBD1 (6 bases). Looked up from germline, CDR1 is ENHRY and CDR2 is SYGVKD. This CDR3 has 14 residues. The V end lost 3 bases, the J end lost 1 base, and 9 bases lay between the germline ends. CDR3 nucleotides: TGTGCCATCAGTGATGGGACAAGGAACACTGAAGCTTTCTTT. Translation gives CAISDGTRNTEAFF.

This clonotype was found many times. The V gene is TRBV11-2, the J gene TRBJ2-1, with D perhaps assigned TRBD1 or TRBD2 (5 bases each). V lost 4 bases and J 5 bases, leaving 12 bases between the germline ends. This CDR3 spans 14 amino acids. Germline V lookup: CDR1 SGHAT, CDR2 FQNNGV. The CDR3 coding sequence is TGTGCCAGCAGCTCCCGCGTGGGGGACAATGAGCAGTTCTTC. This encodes CASSSRVGDNEQFF.

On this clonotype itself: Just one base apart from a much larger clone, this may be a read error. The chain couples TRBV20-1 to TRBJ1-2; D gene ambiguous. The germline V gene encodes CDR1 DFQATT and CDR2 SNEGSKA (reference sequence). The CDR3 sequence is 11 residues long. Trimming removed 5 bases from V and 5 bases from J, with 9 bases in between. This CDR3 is CSAYDKYGYTF. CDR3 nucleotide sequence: TGCAGTGCTTACGACAAATATGGCTACACCTTC.

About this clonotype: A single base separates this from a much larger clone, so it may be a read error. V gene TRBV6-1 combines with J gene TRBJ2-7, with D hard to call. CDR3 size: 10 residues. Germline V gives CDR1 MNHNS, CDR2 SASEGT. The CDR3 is CASSEQARSF. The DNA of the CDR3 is TGTGCCAGCAGTGAACAGGCACGTTCTTTC.

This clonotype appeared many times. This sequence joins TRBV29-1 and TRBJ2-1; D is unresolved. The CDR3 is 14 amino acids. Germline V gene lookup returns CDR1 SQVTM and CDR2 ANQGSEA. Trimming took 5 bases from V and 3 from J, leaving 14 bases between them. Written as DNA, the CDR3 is TGCAGCGTTCATTATCACCTAGACTACAATGAGCAGTTCTTC. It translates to CSVHYHLDYNEQFF.

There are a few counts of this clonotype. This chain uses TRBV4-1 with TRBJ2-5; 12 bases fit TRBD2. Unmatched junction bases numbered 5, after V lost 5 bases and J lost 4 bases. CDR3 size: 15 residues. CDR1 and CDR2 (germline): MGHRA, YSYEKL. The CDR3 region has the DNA TGCGCCAGCAGCAGGACTAGCGGGGCCCGAGAGACCCAGTACTTC. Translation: CASSRTSGARETQYF.

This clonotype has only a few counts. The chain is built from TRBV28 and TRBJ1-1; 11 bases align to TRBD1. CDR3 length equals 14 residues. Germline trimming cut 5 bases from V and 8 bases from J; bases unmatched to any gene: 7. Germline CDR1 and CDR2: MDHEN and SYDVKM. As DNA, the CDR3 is TGTGCCAGCAGTAGGACAGGGGGCGGCCTAGAAGCTTTCTTT. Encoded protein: CASSRTGGGLEAFF.

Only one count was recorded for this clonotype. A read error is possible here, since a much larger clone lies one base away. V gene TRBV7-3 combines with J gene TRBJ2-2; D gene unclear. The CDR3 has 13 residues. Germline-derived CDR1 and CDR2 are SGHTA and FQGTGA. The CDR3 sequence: CASGLRMAGELFF. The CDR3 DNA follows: TGTGCCAGCGGCTTAAGGATGGCCGGGGAGCTGTTTTTT.

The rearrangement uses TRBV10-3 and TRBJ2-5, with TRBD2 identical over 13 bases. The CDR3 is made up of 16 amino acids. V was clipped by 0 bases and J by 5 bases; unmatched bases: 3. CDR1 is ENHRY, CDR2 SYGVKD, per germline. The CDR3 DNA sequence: TGTGCCATCAGTGAGTCGGGGGGACTAGCGGGGGAGACCCAGTACTTC. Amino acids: CAISESGGLAGETQYF.

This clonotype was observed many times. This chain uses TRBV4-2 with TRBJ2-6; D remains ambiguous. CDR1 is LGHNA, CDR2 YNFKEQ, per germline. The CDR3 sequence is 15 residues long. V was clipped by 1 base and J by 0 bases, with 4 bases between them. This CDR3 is CASSQADSGANVLTF. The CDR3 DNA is TGTGCCAGCAGCCAAGCTGACTCTGGGGCCAACGTCCTGACTTTC.

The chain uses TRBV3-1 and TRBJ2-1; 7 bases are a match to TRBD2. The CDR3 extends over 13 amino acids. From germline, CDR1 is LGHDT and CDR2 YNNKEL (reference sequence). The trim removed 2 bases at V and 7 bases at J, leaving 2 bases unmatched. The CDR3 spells CASSQLAVNEQFF. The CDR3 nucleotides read TGTGCCAGCAGCCAACTAGCGGTGAATGAGCAGTTCTTC.

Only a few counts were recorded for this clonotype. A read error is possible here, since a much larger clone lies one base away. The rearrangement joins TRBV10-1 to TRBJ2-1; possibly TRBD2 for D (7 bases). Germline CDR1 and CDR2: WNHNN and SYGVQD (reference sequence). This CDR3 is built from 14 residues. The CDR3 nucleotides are TGCGCCAGCAGTGAGTCGGGGGGGGCCGAGGAGCAGCTCTTC. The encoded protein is CASSESGGAEEQLF.

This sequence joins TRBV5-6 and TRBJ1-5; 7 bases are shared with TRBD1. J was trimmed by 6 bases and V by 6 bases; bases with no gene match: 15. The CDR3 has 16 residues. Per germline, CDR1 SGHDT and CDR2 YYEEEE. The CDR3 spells CASNSSGTAGSQPQHF. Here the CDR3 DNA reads TGTGCCAGCAACTCCTCCGGGACAGCGGGATCTCAGCCCCAGCATTTT.

CDR3 sequence: CASSPRQYTEAFF. Written as DNA, the CDR3 is TGTGCCAGCAGCCCAAGACAGTACACTGAAGCTTTCTTT. The chain joins TRBV5-8 to TRBJ1-1; perhaps TRBD1 as D (5 bases). The CDR3 loop spans 13 amino acids. Germline-derived CDR1 and CDR2 are SGHTS and YDEGEE. V lost 4 bases and J lost 3, with 10 bases in between.

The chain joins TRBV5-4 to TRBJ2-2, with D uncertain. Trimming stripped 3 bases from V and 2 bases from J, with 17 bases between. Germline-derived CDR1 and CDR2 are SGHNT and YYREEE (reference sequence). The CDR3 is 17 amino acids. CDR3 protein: CASSSYTQAVNTGELFF. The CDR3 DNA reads TGTGCCAGCAGCTCCTACACGCAGGCCGTTAACACCGGGGAGCTGTTTTTT.

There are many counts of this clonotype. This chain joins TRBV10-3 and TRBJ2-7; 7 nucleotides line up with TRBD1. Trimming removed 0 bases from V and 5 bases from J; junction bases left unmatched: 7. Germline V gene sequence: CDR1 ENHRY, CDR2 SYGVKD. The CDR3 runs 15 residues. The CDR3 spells CAISESGGDSDEQYF. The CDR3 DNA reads TGTGCCATCAGTGAGTCAGGGGGCGACTCAGACGAGCAGTACTTC.

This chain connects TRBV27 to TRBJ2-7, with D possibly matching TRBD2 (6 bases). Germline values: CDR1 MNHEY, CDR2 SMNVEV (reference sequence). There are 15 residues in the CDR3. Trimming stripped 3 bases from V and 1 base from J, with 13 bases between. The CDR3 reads CASSFGVGGSYEQYF. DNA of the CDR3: TGTGCCAGCAGTTTCGGGGTCGGGGGTTCCTACGAGCAGTACTTC.

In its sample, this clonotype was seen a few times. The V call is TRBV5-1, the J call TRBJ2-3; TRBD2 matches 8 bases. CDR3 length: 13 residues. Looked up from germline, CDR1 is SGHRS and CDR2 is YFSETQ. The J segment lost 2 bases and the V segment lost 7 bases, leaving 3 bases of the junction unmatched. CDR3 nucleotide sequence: TGCGCCAGCGGACTAGCTACCACAGATACGCAGTATTTT. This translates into CASGLATTDTQYF.

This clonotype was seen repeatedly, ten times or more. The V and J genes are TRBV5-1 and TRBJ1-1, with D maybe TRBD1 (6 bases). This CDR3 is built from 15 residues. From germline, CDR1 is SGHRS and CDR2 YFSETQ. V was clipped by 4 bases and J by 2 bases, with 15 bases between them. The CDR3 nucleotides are TGCGCCAGCAGCACCTTCGACAGGACCAACACTGAAGCTTTCTTT. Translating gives CASSTFDRTNTEAFF.

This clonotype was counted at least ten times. Here the CDR3 DNA reads TGTGCCAGTAGTAGAGAAACCGGGTTCAATGAAGCTTTCTTT. Translating it yields CASSRETGFNEAFF. The V gene is TRBV19, the J gene TRBJ1-1; no reliable D call. V was clipped by 4 bases and J by 7 bases, with 16 bases between them. Germline CDR1 is LNHDA and CDR2 is SQIVND (reference sequence). CDR3 length: 14 residues. The full variable domain, completed using reference TRBV19 and TRBJ1-1, is DGGITQSPKYLFRKEGQNVTLSCEQNLNHDAMYWYRQDPGQGLRLIYYSQIVNDFQKGDIAEGYSVSREKKESFPLTVTSAQKNPTAFYLCASSRETGFNEAFFGQGTRLTVV.

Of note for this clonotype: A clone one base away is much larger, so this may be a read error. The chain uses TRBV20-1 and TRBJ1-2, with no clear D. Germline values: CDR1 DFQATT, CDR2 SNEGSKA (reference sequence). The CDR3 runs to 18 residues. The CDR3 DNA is TGCAGTGCTAGAAGTCCGTCGCCATCGCCGAGACTAAACTATGACTACACCTTC. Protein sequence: CSARSPSPSPRLNYDYTF.